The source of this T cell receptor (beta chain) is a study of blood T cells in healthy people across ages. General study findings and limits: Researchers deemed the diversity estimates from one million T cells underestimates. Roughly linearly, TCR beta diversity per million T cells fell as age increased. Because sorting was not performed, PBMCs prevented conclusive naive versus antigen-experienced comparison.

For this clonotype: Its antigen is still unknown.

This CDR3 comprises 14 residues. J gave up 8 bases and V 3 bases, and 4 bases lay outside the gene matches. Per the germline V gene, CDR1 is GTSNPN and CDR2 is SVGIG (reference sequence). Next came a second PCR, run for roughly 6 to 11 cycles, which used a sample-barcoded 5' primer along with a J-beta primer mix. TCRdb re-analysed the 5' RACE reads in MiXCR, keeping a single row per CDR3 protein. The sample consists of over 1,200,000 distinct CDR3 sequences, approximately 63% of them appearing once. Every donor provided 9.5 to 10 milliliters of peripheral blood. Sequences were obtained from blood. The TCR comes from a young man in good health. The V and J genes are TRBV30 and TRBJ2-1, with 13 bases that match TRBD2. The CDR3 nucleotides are TGTGCCTGGAGAGGACTAGCGGGGGAGCATGAGCAGTTCTTC. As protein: CAWRGLAGEHEQFF.